This T cell receptor beta chain was recorded in a study of identical twins. Notes on the study in general: Beta clonotypes that were abundant in cord blood contained fewer insertions, a pattern absent from memory repertoires.

Each CDR3 protein is one row after TCRdb ran MiXCR on the 5' RACE reads. The sample includes roughly 150,000 distinct CDR3 sequences, 3% to 4% of them seen just once. This clonotype was observed at least ten times. Its target is unknown. The germline gives CDR1 GTSNPN, CDR2 SVGIG (reference sequence). This CDR3 has 13 amino acids. V shed 2 bases and J shed 3 bases, with 9 bases lying between them. The sequencing input was memory T cells sorted from blood. The receptor was derived from a man aged 18-30 years in good health. This sequence joins TRBV30 and TRBJ2-3; D remains unclear. The DNA of the CDR3 is TGTGCCTGGAGTCCGATGGGAACAGATACGCAGTATTTT. Translated: CAWSPMGTDTQYF.